The sequence of this T cell receptor (beta chain) was determined in a study of T cells in lung cancer brain metastases (dated by TCRdb to the late 2010s). Describing the broader study: Most of the 20 patients had a history of tobacco use, with a median of about 36 pack-years. Of the approximately 22 patients, some 18 received no interval therapy between resection of the primary and resection of the metastasis. A median interval of roughly 50 weeks was observed between acquisition of the primary and brain metastasis specimens. The study compared TCR beta CDR3 repertoires between fully resected primary non-small cell lung cancers and paired brain metastases. A cohort of about 20 patients was included, from whom approximately 40 specimens were contributed, with one primary lung lesion and one brain metastasis obtained from each patient. A median age at first diagnosis of about 52 years was recorded for the patients, of whom about nine were male and about a dozen were female. Primary and metastatic specimens both had an average DNA integrity number of 3.5 to 4.5, with no significant difference between the two sites. The paper as a whole reports these results and caveats: The ten most abundant clones made up a significantly larger repertoire fraction in brain metastases than primaries, suggesting clonal expansion. Retrieval of the complete infiltrating T cell repertoire may have been prevented by DNA fragmentation in FFPE samples. The study could not control for the effects of preoperative corticosteroids on T cell infiltration in brain metastases. Most clones were found to be lesion-specific, and limited overlap was observed between paired lesions (mean Morisita index roughly 0.25). Significantly fewer unique productive clones were found in brain metastases than in paired primaries (median around 1,500 versus 5,000).

Patients had resection either for delayed recurrence of a solitary brain metastasis or for synchronous oligometastatic disease. To avoid including cancers other than NSCLC, any patient with a history of multiple malignancies was excluded. Tumor areas were macrodissected from a few deparaffinized 10 um unstained sections under guidance from marked H&E slides. All specimens were fixed in formalin and embedded in paraffin (FFPE). Genomic DNA was extracted using the AllPrep DNA/RNA FFPE Kit. Between the V and J ends, shortened by 5 bases and 7 bases respectively, the junction contains 14 bases. Spanning cysteine to phenylalanine, the CDR3 consists of 14 amino acids. The only DNA kept is the CDR3, 42 bases in frame from the first base. Per the germline V gene, SGHVS is the CDR1 and FQNEAQ is the CDR2. As to this clone: The target of this receptor is not known. Base qualities were left out, and no much larger clone turns up one base away.

Between roughly 2 and 5 ug genomic DNA was input per sample, and equal DNA input was given to paired samples. TCR beta libraries were constructed in two PCR steps with the immunoSEQ hsTCRbeta Kit, which uses multiplexed V and J gene primers. Pooled libraries with positive and negative controls were sequenced on an Illumina MiSeq using a 100-cycle paired-end protocol. Turning to the authors' computational methods: The immunoSEQ vendor processed the raw data into normalized, annotated TCR beta repertoire reports. Richness was counted as unique clones by nucleotide sequence, and total richness was extrapolated with the iChao1 and Efron-Thisted estimators. Pielou's evenness, Simpson's index, top-ten clone proportional abundance, and Morisita overlap index were used to characterize and compare paired lesions. TCRdb holds this immuneACCESS table with in-frame rearrangements only. Some clones are missing; in checked studies, unresolved V genes explain under half, and the rest has no known cause. Clonal size and the V and J genes are those of that table, whereas D and trimming came from the DNA. This sample gives 2,300 or so clones in total; roughly 87% of them show up just once. Of the sample, 3% to 3.5% is held by the ten largest clones.

The chain links TRBV7-8 with TRBJ2-2; the D gene remains uncertain. The receptor was derived from a man aged 70-80 years with non-small cell lung cancer. The material sequenced was tumor tissue from the primary lung tumor. The cell subset or site label of this sample denotes: primary lung cancer lesion. CDR3 protein: CASSPQRVGGELFF. The nucleotides read TGTGCCAGCAGCCCACAACGGGTAGGCGGGGAGCTGTTTTTT.